The 10 T cell receptor beta chains below come from one sample, sequenced in a study of cytomegalovirus exposure and HLA in healthy donors (dated by TCRdb to 2016 to 2017). Library generation was performed with the immunoSEQ multiplex PCR assay. For the multiplex PCR, a mixture combining 60 forward primers for TCR Vbeta segments and 13 reverse primers for TCR Jbeta segments was used. TCRdb carries this immuneACCESS record with in-frame sequences only. Its versions omit some clonotypes, under half of them owing to an unresolved V gene in the studies checked, with the rest unexplained. The sample table shows some 78,000 clones, and 65% to 75% are seen once. The ten top clones hold 7.5% to 9.5% of the sample. Sequenced material: PBMCs. These receptors were taken from a man aged 40-49 years in good health and CMV-seropositive.

This clone has only one observation. The V gene is TRBV7-8, the J gene TRBJ2-7; D is unresolved. The V and J ends lost 4 bases and 2 bases respectively, with 15 bases between them. The CDR3 length is 15 residues. From germline, CDR1 is SGHVS and CDR2 FQNEAQ. This CDR3 reads CASSSSPALTYEQYF. CDR3 DNA: TGTGCCAGCAGCTCGAGTCCAGCGCTAACCTACGAGCAGTACTTC.

This sequence joins TRBV19 and TRBJ1-1, with unresolved D. With 7 bases removed from V and 0 bases from J, the gap between germline ends came to 12 bases. Per the germline V gene, CDR1 is LNHDA and CDR2 is SQIVND (reference sequence). This CDR3 has 14 residues. The CDR3 loop is CASMQVIMNTEAFF. The CDR3 DNA follows: TGTGCCAGTATGCAGGTGATTATGAACACTGAAGCTTTCTTT. Based on the CDR3 plus reference TRBV19 and TRBJ1-1, the full variable domain is DGGITQSPKYLFRKEGQNVTLSCEQNLNHDAMYWYRQDPGQGLRLIYYSQIVNDFQKGDIAEGYSVSREKKESFPLTVTSAQKNPTAFYLCASMQVIMNTEAFFGQGTRLTVV.

This chain joins TRBV9 and TRBJ2-7, with TRBD2 matching 8 bases. The CDR3 spans 16 residues. CDR1 is SGDLS and CDR2 is YYNGEE in the germline V gene. Germline trimming cut 4 bases from V and 2 bases from J; bases unmatched to any gene: 11. CDR3 sequence: CASSYGGDFSAYEQYF. The CDR3 DNA is TGTGCCAGCAGCTACGGGGGGGATTTTTCGGCCTACGAGCAGTACTTC.

This chain links TRBV9 with TRBJ1-1; weak D call: TRBD1 (6 bases). Deletions cut 3 bases from V and 3 bases from J, with 15 bases between. The CDR3 contains 15 residues. CDR1 is SGDLS and CDR2 is YYNGEE in the germline V gene. CDR3 amino acids: CASSARGGWDTEAFF. CDR3 in DNA: TGTGCCAGCAGCGCTCGGGGGGGCTGGGACACTGAAGCTTTCTTT. The whole variable domain, filled in from reference TRBV9 and TRBJ1-1, reads DSGVTQTPKHLITATGQRVTLRCSPRSGDLSVYWYQQSLDQGLQFLIQYYNGEERAKGNILERFSAQQFPDLHSELNLSSLELGDSALYFCASSARGGWDTEAFFGQGTRLTVV.

The chain is built from TRBV5-1 and TRBJ2-3, with D tentatively TRBD1 (6 bases). The CDR3 contains 16 residues. Germline values: CDR1 SGHRS, CDR2 YFSETQ. The ends were cut back, 4 bases at V and 2 bases at J, with 17 bases in the middle. CDR3 region: CASSPGEADLTDTQYF. CDR3 bases: TGCGCCAGCAGCCCAGGGGAAGCGGACCTCACAGATACGCAGTATTTT.

V and J are TRBV13 and TRBJ1-2; the match to TRBD1 covers 8 bases. The CDR3 has 14 residues. Unmatched junction bases numbered 5, after V lost 4 bases and J lost 4 bases. CDR1 and CDR2 from the germline V gene are PRHDT and FYEKMQ (reference sequence). The CDR3 DNA sequence: TGTGCCAGCAGCTCCCAGGGGGCGAGCTATGGCTACACCTTC. Encoded protein: CASSSQGASYGYTF.

V usage is TRBV10-3 and J usage is TRBJ2-5; no firm D call. Germline values: CDR1 ENHRY, CDR2 SYGVKD. The CDR3 totals 13 residues. V lost 0 bases, J lost 4 bases, and 6 bases lay in between. CDR3 in amino acids: CAISESTRETQYF. In nucleotides, the CDR3 is TGTGCCATCAGTGAGTCGACTCGAGAGACCCAGTACTTC.

CDR3 nucleotides: TGTGCCAGCAGTGAAGCCCCCTCGAGGGTCGGGGAGCTGTTTTTT. Translated, it gives CASSEAPSRVGELFF. The V gene is TRBV6-1, the J gene TRBJ2-2, with TRBD2 as a possible D gene (5 bases). V was shortened by 0 bases and J by 7 bases, with 12 bases between the two germline ends. The CDR3 consists of 15 residues. CDR1 is MNHNS, CDR2 SASEGT, per germline.

About this clone itself: Compared with germline, one end of the junction differs, possibly owing to a read error. The chain recombines TRBV15 with TRBJ2-1; D is ambiguous. The CDR3 contains 13 residues. Germline V gives CDR1 LNHNV, CDR2 YYDKDF (reference sequence). The CDR3 loop reads CATSGDLYNEQFF. The CDR3 DNA reads as TGTGCCACCAGCGGAGACCTATACAATGAGCAGTTCTTC.

V is TRBV5-1 and J is TRBJ2-1, with TRBD2 as a possible D gene (5 bases). Deletions cut 6 bases from V and 1 base from J, with 8 bases between. The CDR3 has 13 residues. From germline, CDR1 is SGHRS and CDR2 YFSETQ. DNA for the CDR3: TGCGCCAGCAAAGTAGCGTCCTACAATGAGCAGTTCTTC. Amino acids: CASKVASYNEQFF.